The 5 T cell receptor beta chains below all came from one sample that was sequenced in a study of cytomegalovirus exposure and HLA in healthy donors. PCR primers comprised 60 Vbeta and 13 Jbeta primers. Clones were read by immunoSEQ multiplex PCR, and TCRdb kept only the in-frame ones, dropping some. The table lists 53,000 or so clones. Material for sequencing was PBMCs. The receptor set was obtained from a man between 18 and 35 years old in good health and CMV-seropositive.

The CDR3 here is CASGGQGRTEAFF. In nucleotides, the CDR3 is TGTGCCAGCGGGGGACAGGGGAGGACTGAAGCTTTCTTT. The chain recombines TRBV28 with TRBJ1-1; 10 bases agree with TRBD1. This CDR3 region has 13 residues. CDR1 MDHEN and CDR2 SYDVKM come from the germline V gene. Trimming cost V 8 bases and J 5 bases; bases outside gene matches: 5. The full variable domain, with the rest looked up from reference TRBV28 and TRBJ1-1, is DVKVTQSSRYLVKRTGEKVFLECVQDMDHENMFWYRQDPGLGLRLIYFSYDVKMKEKGDIPEGYSVSREKKERFSLILESASTNQTSMYLCASGGQGRTEAFFGQGTRLTVV.

The gene calls are TRBV2 and TRBJ1-5, with 8 bases aligning to TRBD1. With 3 bases clipped from V and 2 bases from J, the junction kept 6 bases outside the gene matches. CDR3 length equals 16 residues. In germline, CDR1 is SNHLY, CDR2 FYNNEI. The CDR3 bases are TGTGCCAGCAGTGATCGACAGGGGATCGGCAATCAGCCCCAGCATTTT. It translates to CASSDRQGIGNQPQHF.

The rearrangement links TRBV6-5 to TRBJ1-6; tentatively, D is TRBD1 (6 bases). This CDR3 spans 15 amino acids. Germline V lookup: CDR1 MNHEY, CDR2 SVGAGI. Trimming left V 6 bases short and J 8 bases short, with 17 bases between. The CDR3, as DNA: TGTGCCAGCAGGTCCCCGGGACACTCCTATTCACCCCTCCACTTT. Protein product: CASRSPGHSYSPLHF.

This rearrangement joins TRBV19 to TRBJ2-3; 11 bases fit TRBD2. J lost 4 bases, V lost 5 bases, and 5 bases had no gene match. The V gene's germline CDR1 is LNHDA and CDR2 SQIVND (reference sequence). This CDR3 is 15 amino acids long. CDR3 residues: CASSVTSGSSDTQYF. In DNA form, the CDR3 reads TGTGCCAGTAGTGTCACTAGCGGGAGTTCAGATACGCAGTATTTT.

The genes are TRBV7-9 and TRBJ2-1; 9 nucleotides align to TRBD2. CDR3 length: 16 residues. Trimming removed 6 bases from V and 8 bases from J; junction bases left unmatched: 14. The V gene's germline CDR1 is SEHNR and CDR2 FQNEAQ (reference sequence). The CDR3 reads CASRPVKRLAVDEQFF. CDR3 DNA sequence: TGTGCCAGCAGGCCGGTTAAGAGACTAGCGGTGGATGAGCAGTTCTTC. Complete variable domain (other parts from reference TRBV7-9 and TRBJ2-1): DTGVSQNPRHKITKRGQNVTFRCDPISEHNRLYWYRQTLGQGPEFLTYFQNEAQLEKSRLLSDRFSAERPKGSFSTLEIQRTEQGDSAMYLCASRPVKRLAVDEQFFGPGTRLTVL.